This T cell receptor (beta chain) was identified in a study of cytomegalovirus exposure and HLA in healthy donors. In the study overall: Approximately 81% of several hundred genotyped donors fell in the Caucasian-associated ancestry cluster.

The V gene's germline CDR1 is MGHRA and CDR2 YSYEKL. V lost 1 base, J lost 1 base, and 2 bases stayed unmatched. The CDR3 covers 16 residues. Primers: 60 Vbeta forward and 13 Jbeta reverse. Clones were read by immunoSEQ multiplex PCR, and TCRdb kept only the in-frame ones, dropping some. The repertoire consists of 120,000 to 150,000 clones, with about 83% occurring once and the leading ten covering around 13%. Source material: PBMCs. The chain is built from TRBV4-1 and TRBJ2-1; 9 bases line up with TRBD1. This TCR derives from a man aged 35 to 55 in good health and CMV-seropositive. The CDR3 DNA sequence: TGCGCCAGCAGCCAAGTCGGACAGGGGTCCTACAATGAGCAGTTCTTC. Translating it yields CASSQVGQGSYNEQFF.